This T cell receptor (beta chain) was captured in a study of Graves' ophthalmopathy and Graves' hyperthyroidism. Amplification of the TCR beta CDR3 regions used RNA transcripts (as template). RT-PCR was first run with HTBI primers, then multiplex PCR in a second round. A single record per CDR3 protein comes from TCRdb applying MiXCR to the multiplex PCR reads. The sample holds about 550,000 distinct CDR3 sequences, about 35% seen once. This clonotype has a count of ten or more. This CDR3 has 14 residues. Trimming took 4 bases from V and 0 from J, leaving 9 bases between them. Germline CDR1 and CDR2: KGHDR and SFDVKD.

The genes are TRBV24-1 and TRBJ2-7; D remains unclear. Sequenced sample: peripheral blood or thyroid tissue (not recorded which). The TCR was taken from an adult man with Graves' hyperthyroidism. The CDR3 nucleotides read TGTGCCACCAGTGACAGGACGAACTCCTACGAGCAGTACTTC. The encoded protein is CATSDRTNSYEQYF.